This T cell receptor beta chain was documented in a study of Graves' ophthalmopathy and Graves' hyperthyroidism. This clonotype was seen repeatedly, ten times or more. Aged 18 to 65, the patients with hyperthyroidism had under 2 months' duration and were newly diagnosed. Uncontrolled infections, pregnancy, lactation or other autoimmune diseases led to patient exclusion. Transcripts of RNA were the source for amplifying TCR beta CDR3 regions. RT-PCR in the first round used HTBI primers; a second-round multiplex PCR followed. One entry per CDR3 protein results from TCRdb running MiXCR on the multiplex PCR reads. The repertoire holds a few hundred thousand distinct CDR3 sequences, approximately 18% seen once, with about 2.4% in the top ten. V shed 8 bases and J 7 bases; nucleotides not matched to a gene: 13. The CDR3 runs to 14 residues. CDR1 SGHAT and CDR2 FQNNGV come from the germline V gene.

Sequencing was performed on peripheral blood. The chain links TRBV11-2 to TRBJ2-7, with TRBD1 matching over 8 bases. The source of this sequence is an adult woman with stable Graves' hyperthyroidism. CDR3 sequence reads: CASYADREPREQYF. CDR3 in DNA: TGTGCCAGCTACGCGGACAGGGAGCCGAGGGAGCAGTACTTC. Together with reference TRBV11-2 and TRBJ2-7, the CDR3 gives the full variable domain: EAGVAQSPRYKIIEKRQSVAFWCNPISGHATLYWYQQILGQGPKLLIQFQNNGVVDDSQLPKDRFSAERLKGVDSTLKIQPAKLEDSAVYLCASYADREPREQYFGPGTRLTVT.